One TCR beta chain is described in this entry. The data derive from a study of blood T cell repertoires in COVID-19. Profiled with immunoSEQ multiplex PCR; TCRdb holds only in-frame clones, not every one. The sample lists about 340,000 clones; just over 85% were seen once. The V gene's germline CDR1 is MRHNA and CDR2 SNTAGT. The CDR3 runs to 17 residues. Trimming pared 0 bases from V and 3 bases from J, leaving 15 bases between. The study recruited people aged roughly 18 to 100 years across around 23 US areas. Grouping used clinical history reported by participants in a survey and questionnaire. The clonotype comes from a woman aged 40 to 50 with acute COVID-19. Sequenced input: PBMCs or T cells enriched from blood (not recorded which). The rearrangement uses TRBV6-4 and TRBJ1-3; D possibly corresponds to TRBD1 (5 bases). CDR3 amino acids: CASSDSRTRLFGNTIYF. The DNA of the CDR3 is TGTGCCAGCAGTGACTCCAGGACAAGACTCTTTGGAAACACCATATATTTT.